This T cell receptor beta chain was identified during a study of blood T cells in healthy people across ages. Turning to the study itself: T cells yielded about one barcoded beta molecule per two cells through template switching. General observations from the study: Per million T cells, TCR beta diversity dropped about linearly as age rose.

RNA extraction gave at least 5.5 micrograms of total RNA per sample. It was with a sample-barcoded 5' primer and a J-beta primer mix that a second PCR of roughly 7 to 12 cycles was run. Every molecule of cDNA carried a tag from a template-switch adaptor with 12 random nucleotides. TCRdb analysed the 5' RACE reads with MiXCR anew, one entry per CDR3 protein. The data hold about 730,000 distinct CDR3 sequences, with 35% to 45% observed a single time. The germline V gene has CDR1 DFQATT and CDR2 SNEGSKA (reference sequence). The CDR3 totals 13 residues. Trimming took off 1 base at V and 5 bases at J, with 9 bases between the two ends. With respect to this clonotype: The antigen remains undetermined.

V is TRBV20-1 and J is TRBJ1-5, with D possibly TRBD1 on 6 matching bases. The specimen was blood. This clonotype was sampled from a woman aged 60 to 75 in good health. The CDR3, as DNA: TGCAGTGCTAGAGTACAGGGAGATCAGCCCCAGCATTTT. As protein: CSARVQGDQPQHF.